These 9 T cell receptor beta chains came from one sample sequenced in a study of blood T cells in healthy people across ages. Primed by a sample-barcoded 5' primer and a J-beta primer mix, a second PCR proceeded for roughly 6 to 12 cycles. TCRdb re-called the 5' RACE reads through MiXCR, storing one row per CDR3 protein. This sample yields fewer than 1.5 million distinct CDR3 sequences, of which 42% are seen a single time; roughly 7.9% belongs to the top ten. The sequencing input was blood. These receptors came from a woman aged 18-29 years in good health.

J is TRBJ2-3 and V is TRBV28; D possibly corresponds to TRBD2 (6 bases). Germline CDR1 reads MDHEN; CDR2 reads SYDVKM. Trimming removed 4 bases at V and 6 bases at J, with 17 bases between. The CDR3 covers 15 residues. The CDR3 DNA sequence: TGTGCCAGCAGTTCGGGGGTCTCCGAGGGGGATACGCAGTATTTT. Translated: CASSSGVSEGDTQYF.

This clonotype has more than one count but fewer than ten. CDR3 sequence: CASSEGVGGADNEQFF. The CDR3, as DNA: TGTGCCAGCAGCGAGGGGGTGGGGGGCGCGGATAATGAGCAGTTCTTC. The chain links TRBV11-2 to TRBJ2-1; D may match TRBD1 or TRBD2 (6 bases each). Germline V gives CDR1 SGHAT, CDR2 FQNNGV. V was shortened by 5 bases and J by 7 bases, with 21 bases between the two germline ends. CDR3 size: 16 residues.

In the case of this clonotype: Without the conserved terminal phenylalanine or tryptophan, this CDR3 likely stems from a read error. The chain joins TRBV12-3 or TRBV12-4 to TRBJ1-1; D is ambiguous. The CDR3 is 14 amino acids. V gave up 3 bases and J gave up 0 bases, with 8 bases separating them. For the CDR3, the DNA is TGTGCCAGCAGTTTGAGCAGACTGAACACTGAAGCTTTCCTT. Its protein product is CASSLSRLNTEAFL.

This clonotype showed up just once. V and J are TRBV19 and TRBJ2-3, with D possibly being TRBD1 or TRBD2 (5 bases each). Trimming stripped 8 bases from V and 6 bases from J, with 21 bases between. From germline, CDR1 is LNHDA and CDR2 SQIVND (reference sequence). The CDR3 is 15 residues long. The CDR3 DNA sequence: TGTGCCAGTGGCCCGGGACGAGAGGGCAGTGATACGCAGTATTTT. Translation: CASGPGREGSDTQYF. Full variable domain (rest looked up from reference TRBV19 and TRBJ2-3): DGGITQSPKYLFRKEGQNVTLSCEQNLNHDAMYWYRQDPGQGLRLIYYSQIVNDFQKGDIAEGYSVSREKKESFPLTVTSAQKNPTAFYLCASGPGREGSDTQYFGPGTRLTVL.

This rearrangement joins TRBV5-1 to TRBJ2-1; perhaps D is TRBD1 or TRBD2 (5 bases each). Germline CDR1 and CDR2: SGHRS and YFSETQ. Trimming took 8 bases from V and 5 from J, leaving 17 bases between them. There are 14 residues in the CDR3. This CDR3 is CASRDRDPNNEQFF. The CDR3, as DNA: TGCGCCAGTAGGGACCGGGATCCTAACAATGAGCAGTTCTTC.

The chain links TRBV2 to TRBJ1-1; D is uncertain. Germline CDR1 reads SNHLY; CDR2 reads FYNNEI. This CDR3 has 12 amino acids. V gave up 9 bases and J gave up 4 bases, with 12 bases separating them. This CDR3 is CASIPGPTEAFF. The CDR3 bases are TGTGCCAGTATCCCTGGGCCCACTGAAGCTTTCTTT.

The J gene is TRBJ2-3, the V gene TRBV27; unclear D gene. The CDR3 has 16 amino acids. V dropped 3 bases and J dropped 0 bases, with 13 bases sitting between them. Germline-derived CDR1 and CDR2 are MNHEY and SMNVEV (reference sequence). The CDR3 DNA sequence: TGTGCCAGCAGTTTTAGGGCGGTGCTGAGCACAGATACGCAGTATTTT. It codes for CASSFRAVLSTDTQYF.

The DNA of the CDR3 is TGTGCCAGCAAAAGGCGACAGGGTAATTCACCCCTCCACTTT. Translated: CASKRRQGNSPLHF. This chain uses TRBV6-5 with TRBJ1-6, with TRBD1 matching over 7 bases. The CDR3 runs 14 residues. CDR1 and CDR2 from the germline V gene are MNHEY and SVGAGI. V shed 7 bases, J shed 6 bases, and the junction held 6 bases outside the gene matches.

The rearrangement links TRBV28 to TRBJ2-5; TRBD2 agrees at 9 bases. This CDR3 spans 15 amino acids. The germline gives CDR1 MDHEN, CDR2 SYDVKM. V lost 5 bases, J lost 1 base, and 5 bases stayed unmatched. The chain's CDR3 is CASSGPTSGQETQYF. In DNA form, the CDR3 reads TGTGCCAGCAGTGGCCCGACTAGCGGCCAAGAGACCCAGTACTTC.